The 23 T cell receptor beta chains in this list originate from one sample, sequenced in a study of blood T cell repertoires in COVID-19. Method: immunoSEQ multiplex PCR; TCRdb's copy keeps in-frame clones and lacks some. Here the sample spans roughly 260,000 clones, around 92% being singletons. The sample taken for sequencing was peripheral blood. The receptors stem from a person under 35 with COVID-19, enrolled during active disease.

This clone was seen a single time. The J gene is TRBJ2-7, the V gene TRBV19; 9 bases fit TRBD1. The trim removed 6 bases at V and 1 base at J, leaving 7 bases unmatched. Germline assignment: CDR1 LNHDA and CDR2 SQIVND (reference sequence). The length of the CDR3 is 15 residues. CDR3 region: CASSPADRGSYEQYF. CDR3 bases: TGTGCCAGTAGCCCGGCGGACAGGGGTTCCTACGAGCAGTACTTC.

The V and J genes are TRBV9 and TRBJ1-1; 7 bases align to TRBD1. The CDR3 totals 14 residues. The germline CDR1 and CDR2 sequences are SGDLS and YYNGEE. Unmatched junction bases numbered 2, after V lost 3 bases and J lost 0 bases. CDR3: CASSAGTVNTEAFF. The DNA of the CDR3 is TGTGCCAGCAGCGCGGGGACAGTGAACACTGAAGCTTTCTTT.

V gene TRBV2 combines with J gene TRBJ1-5; tentatively, D is TRBD1 (6 bases). Germline CDR1 and CDR2: SNHLY and FYNNEI. The CDR3 has 13 residues. V was clipped by 5 bases and J by 4 bases, with 9 bases between them. The CDR3 here is CASSLDSNQPQHF. The CDR3 bases are TGTGCCAGCAGTTTGGACAGTAATCAGCCCCAGCATTTT.

The chain uses TRBV13 and TRBJ2-5; TRBD2 agrees at 11 bases. The CDR3 is 15 residues long. CDR1 PRHDT and CDR2 FYEKMQ come from the germline V gene (reference sequence). Germline trimming cut 2 bases from V and 5 bases from J; bases unmatched to any gene: 4. CDR3 region: CASSLLAGGAETQYF. The CDR3 nucleotides are TGTGCCAGCAGCTTACTAGCGGGAGGAGCTGAGACCCAGTACTTC.

This clone was counted a few times. This CDR3 reads CASSTGGNGYTF. As DNA, the CDR3 is TGTGCCAGCAGCACAGGAGGGAATGGCTACACCTTC. The chain carries TRBV27 and TRBJ1-2; a weak D match, TRBD1 (5 bases). The V end lost 6 bases, the J end lost 6 bases, and 11 bases lay between the germline ends. Germline V CDR1 and CDR2: MNHEY, SMNVEV (reference sequence). CDR3 length: 12 amino acids.

V is TRBV7-9 and J is TRBJ2-2; no clear D gene. The V end was cut by 2 bases, the J end by 0 bases, with 4 bases between. The CDR3 is 14 residues long. Per germline, CDR1 SEHNR and CDR2 FQNEAQ (reference sequence). The CDR3 is CASSLIANTGELFF. CDR3 DNA sequence: TGTGCCAGCAGCTTAATAGCGAACACCGGGGAGCTGTTTTTT.

The chain uses TRBV5-8 and TRBJ2-4; D is ambiguous. Deletions cut 0 bases from V and 2 bases from J, with 12 bases between. Germline V gene sequence: CDR1 SGHTS, CDR2 YDEGEE. The CDR3 is 16 amino acids. DNA of the CDR3: TGTGCCAGCAGCTTGGTGGAGAAAACCCCCAAAAACATTCAGTACTTC. As protein: CASSLVEKTPKNIQYF. Variable domain in full (rest from reference TRBV5-8 and TRBJ2-4): EAGVTQSPTHLIKTRGQQATLRCSPISGHTSVYWYQQALGLGLQFLLWYDEGEERNRGNFPPRFSGRQFPNYSSELNVNALELEDSALYLCASSLVEKTPKNIQYFGAGTRLSVL.

The chain couples TRBV6-5 to TRBJ2-2; no definite D call. Trimming took off 2 bases at V and 4 bases at J, with 11 bases between the two ends. This CDR3 contains 15 residues. Germline V gene sequence: CDR1 MNHEY, CDR2 SVGAGI. CDR3: CASSYAGMSTGELFF. Here the CDR3 DNA reads TGTGCCAGCAGTTACGCAGGAATGAGCACCGGGGAGCTGTTTTTT.

This chain connects TRBV5-6 to TRBJ2-7, with D possibly matching TRBD2 (6 bases). CDR3 size: 16 residues. Per the germline V gene, CDR1 is SGHDT and CDR2 is YYEEEE. V was pared by 0 bases and J by 5 bases, with 18 bases between. CDR3 residues: CASSLAAGLHSHEQYF. Written as DNA, the CDR3 is TGTGCCAGCAGCTTGGCGGCGGGACTCCATTCCCACGAGCAGTACTTC. The whole variable domain, remainder taken from reference TRBV5-6 and TRBJ2-7, is DAGVTQSPTHLIKTRGQQVTLRCSPKSGHDTVSWYQQALGQGPQFIFQYYEEEERQRGNFPDRFSGHQFPNYSSELNVNALLLGDSALYLCASSLAAGLHSHEQYFGPGTRLTVT.

This clone was recorded only once. The gene calls are TRBV6-1 and TRBJ1-2; D remains unclear. Trimming pared 1 base from V and 7 bases from J, leaving 16 bases between. The CDR3 has 15 residues. CDR1 and CDR2 (germline): MNHNS, SASEGT. The CDR3 DNA sequence: TGTGCCAGCAGTGAAGAACTCGGGTTTTTACGTGGCTACACCTTC. Translation gives CASSEELGFLRGYTF.

The CDR3 DNA follows: TGCAGCGTTCCCAATCAGGGTGAGCAGTTCTTC. It specifies CSVPNQGEQFF. The gene calls are TRBV29-1 and TRBJ2-1, with D maybe TRBD1 (5 bases). CDR1 and CDR2 (germline): SQVTM, ANQGSEA. Trimming cost V 5 bases and J 9 bases, with 11 bases left between them. The CDR3 loop spans 11 amino acids.

The CDR3 DNA is TGTGCCAGCAGTGATAGCGGTCGGAACTACGAGCAGTACTTC. Translation gives CASSDSGRNYEQYF. The chain couples TRBV6-1 to TRBJ2-7, with a weak D call TRBD2 (6 bases). Germline CDR1 MNHNS, CDR2 SASEGT. The ends were cut back, 3 bases at V and 3 bases at J, with 12 bases in the middle. The CDR3 is 14 residues long.

This clone was counted between two and nine times. The rearrangement joins TRBV10-2 to TRBJ1-3; no firm D call. Germline CDR1 reads WSHSY; CDR2 reads SAAADI. This CDR3 has 14 amino acids. Trimming shortened V by 2 bases and J by 0 bases, and 5 bases separated the two germline ends. In DNA, the CDR3 is TGCGCCAGCAGTGAGGCCAGCTCTGGAAACACCATATATTTT. It codes for CASSEASSGNTIYF.

This clone appeared once. The chain has TRBV11-2 and TRBJ2-2; possible D gene TRBD2, 6 bases. This CDR3 region has 14 residues. Between the trimmed V and J ends, which lost 5 bases and 4 bases, there was a span of 11 bases. Germline CDR1 and CDR2: SGHAT and FQNNGV. The CDR3 coding sequence is TGTGCCAGCAGCCGACTAGTTAGCACCGGGGAGCTGTTTTTT. Translation: CASSRLVSTGELFF.

The chain links TRBV29-1 to TRBJ1-1; perhaps TRBD1 as D (6 bases). Germline CDR1 and CDR2: SQVTM and ANQGSEA. V was cut by 4 bases and J by 4 bases, with 13 bases left in between. This CDR3 is built from 13 residues. CDR3 nucleotide sequence: TGCAGCGTTGTGACAGGAGTGAGCACTGAAGCTTTCTTT. Translated: CSVVTGVSTEAFF.

V gene TRBV12-3 or TRBV12-4 combines with J gene TRBJ1-3; the D gene is possibly TRBD1 (6 bases). The CDR3 has 13 amino acids. Trimming removed 7 bases at V and 8 bases at J, with 15 bases between. The CDR3 nucleotides are TGTGCCAGCAACTTACAGGGAGGGCACACCATATATTTT. Translating it yields CASNLQGGHTIYF.

The genes are TRBV6-5 and TRBJ2-7, with 13 positions matching TRBD2. Germline values: CDR1 MNHEY, CDR2 SVGAGI. The CDR3 contains 15 residues. V lost 6 bases to trimming and J lost 7 bases; unmatched junction nucleotides: 9. The CDR3 is CASRPGLAGVGEQYF. The CDR3 region has the DNA TGTGCCAGCAGACCCGGACTAGCGGGAGTCGGTGAGCAGTACTTC.

The chain employs TRBV7-2 and TRBJ1-4, with D possibly TRBD1 on 5 matching bases. From germline, CDR1 is SGHTA and CDR2 FQGNSA. V was shortened by 1 base and J by 2 bases, with 5 bases between the two germline ends. This CDR3 contains 14 residues. CDR3 nucleotides: TGTGCCAGCAGCTTAGACAGGACTAATGAAAAACTGTTTTTT. Its protein product is CASSLDRTNEKLFF. The full variable domain, rest sourced from reference TRBV7-2 and TRBJ1-4, is GAGVSQSPSNKVTEKGKDVELRCDPISGHTALYWYRQSLGQGLEFLIYFQGNSAPDKSGLPSDRFSAERTGGSVSTLTIQRTQQEDSAVYLCASSLDRTNEKLFFGSGTQLSVL.

The chain carries TRBV5-1 and TRBJ2-2; the D gene is possibly TRBD1 (6 bases). CDR3 size: 18 residues. V lost 2 bases and J 0 bases, leaving 17 bases between the germline ends. CDR1 is SGHRS and CDR2 is YFSETQ in the germline V gene. CDR3 sequence reads: CASSLSERDRPNTGELFF. The CDR3 region has the DNA TGCGCCAGCAGCTTATCGGAACGAGACAGGCCGAACACCGGGGAGCTGTTTTTT.

The genes are TRBV7-9 and TRBJ2-5; 8 bases align to TRBD2. The germline CDR1 and CDR2 sequences are SEHNR and FQNEAQ (reference sequence). The J segment lost 1 base and the V segment lost 3 bases, leaving 7 bases of the junction unmatched. This CDR3 has 16 residues. The CDR3 DNA sequence: TGTGCCAGCAGCTTCAGTAGCGGGATGGCCCAAGAGACCCAGTACTTC. It encodes CASSFSSGMAQETQYF.

The chain combines TRBV29-1 with TRBJ2-7, with 8 positions matching TRBD2. The V and J ends lost 2 bases and 2 bases, in that order; junction bases with no gene match: 5. The germline gives CDR1 SQVTM, CDR2 ANQGSEA. This CDR3 comprises 14 residues. This CDR3 reads CSVESSGTTYEQYF. The CDR3 DNA follows: TGCAGCGTTGAAAGTAGCGGGACTACCTACGAGCAGTACTTC.

This clone showed up just a few times. The chain couples TRBV11-2 to TRBJ2-1; the match to TRBD1 covers 7 bases. CDR3 length: 13 amino acids. With 5 bases clipped from V and 8 bases from J, the junction kept 6 bases outside the gene matches. The germline V gene has CDR1 SGHAT and CDR2 FQNNGV. CDR3 in amino acids: CASSHWTGDEQFF. CDR3 DNA: TGTGCCAGCAGCCATTGGACAGGCGATGAGCAGTTCTTC. The whole variable domain, remainder taken from reference TRBV11-2 and TRBJ2-1, is EAGVAQSPRYKIIEKRQSVAFWCNPISGHATLYWYQQILGQGPKLLIQFQNNGVVDDSQLPKDRFSAERLKGVDSTLKIQPAKLEDSAVYLCASSHWTGDEQFFGPGTRLTVL.

This clone was seen just once. The rearrangement uses TRBV27 and TRBJ1-5, with D possibly TRBD1 on 5 matching bases. The CDR3 has 15 amino acids. Germline CDR1 reads MNHEY; CDR2 reads SMNVEV (reference sequence). V lost 1 base and J 4 bases, leaving 11 bases between the germline ends. The CDR3 DNA reads TGTGCCAGCAGTTTATGGATGGGACTTAATCAGCCCCAGCATTTT. The encoded protein is CASSLWMGLNQPQHF.